The 18 T cell receptor beta chains below come from one sample, sequenced in a study of CD8+ T cells in alopecia areata (dated by TCRdb to the late 2010s). The method behind the library was the immunoSEQ multiplex PCR assay. To provide template for TCR sequencing, every sample had RNA extracted and reverse transcribed into cDNA. TCRdb obtained this table from immuneACCESS and retained in-frame rearrangements with V and J assigned. These tables miss some clones; where compared with another copy, unresolved V genes account for less than half of the shortfall, and the remainder is unexplained. The sample has about 220,000 clones on record, around three fifths of them singletons. The ten most abundant clones make up around 1.6% of the sample. Interpreted using the paper, the time point label stands for: about 4 weeks on oral tofacitinib. The treatment or condition label corresponds to: oral pan-JAK inhibitor, 5-10 mg twice daily.

The sequences come from CD4+ T cells sorted from blood, collected at week 4, from a patient treated with tofacitinib. The receptors stem from a human donor with alopecia areata.

The CDR3 DNA reads as TGCGCCAGCAGCGGGGGACAGGTGAACTATGGCTACACCTTC. Residues: CASSGGQVNYGYTF. The chain couples TRBV5-1 to TRBJ1-2, with 8 bases fitting TRBD1. Losses at the gene ends were 4 bases for V and 2 bases for J; bases not matched to a gene: 4. CDR1 is SGHRS and CDR2 is YFSETQ in the germline V gene. The CDR3 length is 14 residues.

V and J are TRBV4-3 and TRBJ2-7; the match to TRBD1 covers 8 bases. V gave up 4 bases and J gave up 0 bases; unmatched junction bases: 2. Germline CDR1 and CDR2: LGHNA and YSLEER. CDR3 length: 14 residues. The CDR3 nucleotides read TGCGCCAGCAGCCCGACAGGGGTCTCCTACGAGCAGTACTTC. Its translation: CASSPTGVSYEQYF.

The chain combines TRBV7-6 with TRBJ1-5, with a tentative D call TRBD1 (5 bases). V lost 1 base, J lost 4 bases, and 11 bases lay in between. Germline V lookup: CDR1 SGHVS, CDR2 FNYEAQ. The CDR3 totals 15 residues. The CDR3 DNA is TGTGCCAGCAGCTTAGAGCCAGGGAGGAATCAGCCCCAGCATTTT. Its protein product is CASSLEPGRNQPQHF.

This sequence joins TRBV18 and TRBJ2-7, with D uncertain. The CDR3 runs 12 residues. Germline V lookup: CDR1 KGHSH, CDR2 LQKENI. Trimming cost V 3 bases and J 7 bases, with 10 bases left between them. The CDR3 bases are TGTGCCAGCTCACCTCCGAGTTCTGAGCAGTACTTC. Its translation: CASSPPSSEQYF.

This chain connects TRBV2 to TRBJ1-1, with unresolved D. Germline-derived CDR1 and CDR2 are SNHLY and FYNNEI. The CDR3 is 14 amino acids. Trimming removed 2 bases from V and 0 bases from J, with 7 bases in between. This chain's CDR3 is CASSEQTVNTEAFF. CDR3 bases: TGTGCCAGCAGTGAACAGACGGTGAACACTGAAGCTTTCTTT. The entire variable domain, with the rest obtained from reference TRBV2 and TRBJ1-1, is as follows: EPEVTQTPSHQVTQMGQEVILRCVPISNHLYFYWYRQILGQKVEFLVSFYNNEISEKSEIFDDQFSVERPDGSNFTLKIRSTKLEDSAMYFCASSEQTVNTEAFFGQGTRLTVV.

V usage is TRBV29-1 and J usage is TRBJ1-2, with D tentatively TRBD1 (6 bases). The CDR3 is 14 residues long. Between the trimmed V and J ends, which lost 4 bases and 7 bases, there was a span of 19 bases. Germline-derived CDR1 and CDR2 are SQVTM and ANQGSEA. CDR3 sequence: CSVASDSGVAGYTF. Written as DNA, the CDR3 is TGCAGCGTTGCCTCGGACAGTGGTGTGGCTGGCTACACCTTC.

V usage is TRBV11-2 and J usage is TRBJ1-1, with D possibly TRBD1 on 5 matching bases. Germline loops: CDR1 SGHAT, CDR2 FQNNGV. The CDR3 length is 16 residues. V dropped 5 bases and J dropped 1 base, with 17 bases sitting between them. CDR3 in amino acids: CASSLGGAGWNTEAFF. Here the CDR3 DNA reads TGTGCCAGCAGCCTAGGAGGGGCAGGGTGGAACACTGAAGCTTTCTTT. The full variable domain, its missing parts supplied by reference TRBV11-2 and TRBJ1-1, is EAGVAQSPRYKIIEKRQSVAFWCNPISGHATLYWYQQILGQGPKLLIQFQNNGVVDDSQLPKDRFSAERLKGVDSTLKIQPAKLEDSAVYLCASSLGGAGWNTEAFFGQGTRLTVV.

This clone was counted only a few times. The chain carries TRBV5-1 and TRBJ2-7; perhaps TRBD1 as D (6 bases). Trimming removed 4 bases from V and 8 bases from J, with 22 bases in between. Germline loops: CDR1 SGHRS, CDR2 YFSETQ. The CDR3 totals 15 residues. CDR3 region: CASSQGVGQFVKQYF. Here the CDR3 DNA reads TGCGCCAGCAGCCAAGGGGTCGGACAGTTTGTCAAGCAGTACTTC.

The rearrangement uses TRBV5-1 and TRBJ1-2, with D unclear. Germline-derived CDR1 and CDR2 are SGHRS and YFSETQ. The CDR3 is made up of 13 amino acids. V gave up 0 bases and J gave up 6 bases, with 9 bases separating them. CDR3: CASSLGEKDGYTF. CDR3 nucleotides: TGCGCCAGCAGCTTGGGTGAGAAGGATGGCTACACCTTC.

This rearrangement joins TRBV5-1 to TRBJ2-5; 8 nucleotides align to TRBD1. Looked up from germline, CDR1 is SGHRS and CDR2 is YFSETQ. The CDR3 runs to 15 residues. J lost 1 base, V lost 5 bases, and 7 bases had no gene match. The CDR3: CASRLQGVGQETQYF. In DNA, the CDR3 is TGCGCCAGCAGACTACAGGGGGTAGGCCAAGAGACCCAGTACTTC.

The chain employs TRBV2 and TRBJ1-1; 10 bases line up with TRBD1. Germline V gene sequence: CDR1 SNHLY, CDR2 FYNNEI. With V trimmed by 3 bases and J by 11 bases, 15 bases remained unmatched. The CDR3 consists of 16 residues. CDR3 coding DNA: TGTGCCAGCAGTGAGTTGGGGACAGGGGCCCCATCCCAGGCTTTCTTT. Translating it yields CASSELGTGAPSQAFF.

The table lists this clone with a few counts. The chain recombines TRBV7-2 with TRBJ1-5; D is uncertain. CDR3 length: 13 residues. Germline-derived CDR1 and CDR2 are SGHTA and FQGNSA. V lost 4 bases to trimming and J lost 7 bases, with 11 bases between them. CDR3 bases: TGTGCCAGCAGCTCGTGGGAGGCGCAGCCCCAGCATTTT. It translates to CASSSWEAQPQHF.

The V and J genes are TRBV7-3 and TRBJ1-2, with a weak D call TRBD1 (5 bases). The CDR3 length is 15 residues. V was cut by 1 base and J by 7 bases, with 16 bases left in between. Looked up from germline, CDR1 is SGHTA and CDR2 is FQGTGA. The CDR3 DNA reads TGTGCCAGCAGCTTAAGACCGGCCCGGGACGGTGGCTACACCTTC. Residues: CASSLRPARDGGYTF.

The chain couples TRBV11-2 to TRBJ1-1, with a possible D match to TRBD1 (6 bases). Germline V gene data show CDR1 as SGHAT and CDR2 as FQNNGV. This CDR3 is built from 15 residues. V gave up 2 bases and J gave up 2 bases, with 12 bases separating them. The CDR3 is CASSLLPGGNTEAFF. CDR3 in DNA: TGTGCCAGCAGCTTACTGCCCGGGGGCAACACTGAAGCTTTCTTT.

There are a few counts of this clone. Mismatch with germline at one junction end may stem from a read error. The chain uses TRBV9 and TRBJ2-7; tentatively, D is TRBD1 or TRBD2 (5 bases each). Germline V gene lookup returns CDR1 SGDLS and CDR2 YYNGEE. The length of the CDR3 is 15 residues. The CDR3 region is CASSVSGDLSGEVNF. CDR3 coding DNA: TGTGCCAGCAGCGTTAGTGGGGACCTATCGGGTGAGGTAAACTTC. Supplemented by reference TRBV9 and TRBJ2-7, the full variable domain reads DSGVTQTPKHLITATGQRVTLRCSPRSGDLSVYWYQQSLDQGLQFLIQYYNGEERAKGNILERFSAQQFPDLHSELNLSSLELGDSALYFCASSVSGDLSGEVNFGPGTRLTVT.

V is TRBV30 and J is TRBJ2-3; no clear D. V gave up 4 bases and J gave up 5 bases, with 13 bases separating them. This CDR3 contains 13 residues. Germline V gene sequence: CDR1 GTSNPN, CDR2 SVGIG (reference sequence). The CDR3 loop is CAWTPGRKDTQYF. CDR3 in DNA: TGTGCCTGGACGCCGGGTCGAAAAGATACGCAGTATTTT.

This chain uses TRBV4-3 with TRBJ2-7, with no clear D. The germline CDR1 and CDR2 sequences are LGHNA and YSLEER. The CDR3 spans 14 residues. V was clipped by 2 bases and J by 5 bases, with 13 bases between them. CDR3 residues: CASSQSGATHEQYF. In DNA, the CDR3 is TGCGCCAGCAGCCAATCCGGTGCCACTCACGAGCAGTACTTC.

This clone is a singleton in its sample. The V call is TRBV7-2, the J call TRBJ2-3, with D unclear. Germline CDR1 is SGHTA and CDR2 is FQGNSA. The CDR3 contains 14 residues. Trimming took off 5 bases at V and 2 bases at J, with 11 bases between the two ends. DNA for the CDR3: TGTGCCAGCAGCCCCCAAGTGAACACAGATACGCAGTATTTT. Its translation: CASSPQVNTDTQYF.